What follows are 14 T cell receptor beta chains derived from one specimen sequenced in a study of siplizumab effects on memory and regulatory T cells. TCRdb keeps only in-frame clones here, not all; method: immunoSEQ multiplex PCR. The sample carries about 100,000 clones, about nine tenths recorded once. Input material: CD4+ T cells sorted from blood. The receptors were gathered from a human donor in good health.

This chain joins TRBV6-4 and TRBJ1-2, with D possibly TRBD1 on 6 matching bases. Deletions cut 5 bases from V and 2 bases from J, with 12 bases between. The CDR3 covers 14 residues. Germline V gene lookup returns CDR1 MRHNA and CDR2 SNTAGT. The DNA for the CDR3 is TGTGCCAGCAGTCCCGGCCAGGGGAACTATGGCTACACCTTC. Protein sequence: CASSPGQGNYGYTF.

The chain recombines TRBV18 with TRBJ1-6, with TRBD1 identical over 8 bases. The ends lost 1 base at V and 8 bases at J; junction bases unmatched: 7. Germline assignment: CDR1 KGHSH and CDR2 LQKENI. The CDR3 extends over 16 amino acids. The CDR3 DNA is TGTGCCAGCTCACCACGCCAGGGGGCAGCTGATTCACCCCTCCACTTT. Its translation is CASSPRQGAADSPLHF. Complete variable domain (other parts from reference TRBV18 and TRBJ1-6): NAGVMQNPRHLVRRRGQEARLRCSPMKGHSHVYWYRQLPEEGLKFMVYLQKENIIDESGMPKERFSAEFPKEGPSILRIQQVVRGDSAAYFCASSPRQGAADSPLHFGNGTRLTVT.

The chain recombines TRBV18 with TRBJ2-1, with D possibly being TRBD2 (6 bases). The V gene's germline CDR1 is KGHSH and CDR2 LQKENI. V lost 6 bases and J lost 4, with 16 bases in between. The CDR3 sequence is 15 residues long. The CDR3 spells CASSPSSAGYNEQFF. In DNA form, the CDR3 reads TGTGCCAGCTCCCCTTCTAGCGCAGGTTACAATGAGCAGTTCTTC.

The rearrangement joins TRBV6-5 to TRBJ2-7; 8 bases are a match to TRBD2. The CDR3 extends over 15 amino acids. V was pared by 6 bases and J by 7 bases, with 14 bases of the junction left unmatched. Germline assignment: CDR1 MNHEY and CDR2 SVGAGI. The CDR3 bases are TGTGCCAGCAGCCTCCGCGGGGGGCCTCTAATAGAGCAGTACTTC. This encodes CASSLRGGPLIEQYF.

In this sample, this clone turned up once. The rearrangement joins TRBV5-1 to TRBJ1-3; D remains unclear. V dropped 2 bases and J dropped 2 bases, with 5 bases sitting between them. The germline V gene has CDR1 SGHRS and CDR2 YFSETQ. The CDR3 has 13 residues. In DNA, the CDR3 is TGCGCCAGCAGCTTAACAACTGGAAACACCATATATTTT. This sequence encodes CASSLTTGNTIYF.

This chain uses TRBV6-6 with TRBJ2-7; the match to TRBD2 covers 13 bases. The ends lost 4 bases at V and 2 bases at J; junction bases unmatched: 5. The CDR3 consists of 16 residues. Per the germline V gene, CDR1 is MNHNY and CDR2 is SVGAGI (reference sequence). The CDR3 sequence is CASSSGLAGAPYEQYF. The DNA for the CDR3 is TGTGCCAGCAGTTCAGGACTAGCGGGGGCCCCCTACGAGCAGTACTTC.

The chain couples TRBV7-6 to TRBJ2-2; unclear D gene. Trimming cost V 2 bases and J 1 base, with 5 bases left between them. The germline V gene encodes CDR1 SGHVS and CDR2 FNYEAQ. The CDR3 is made up of 14 amino acids. CDR3 loop: CASSLRGNTGELFF. CDR3 sequence (DNA): TGTGCCAGCAGCTTACGAGGGAACACCGGGGAGCTGTTTTTT.

The chain uses TRBV4-1 and TRBJ2-1; D is undetermined. With 0 bases removed from V and 5 bases from J, the gap between germline ends came to 14 bases. The CDR3 totals 16 residues. CDR1 is MGHRA and CDR2 is YSYEKL in the germline V gene. As DNA, the CDR3 is TGCGCCAGCAGCCAAGATTTAACGGGTACCCACAATGAGCAGTTCTTC. This sequence encodes CASSQDLTGTHNEQFF.

This chain uses TRBV7-8 with TRBJ1-1; unclear D gene. From germline, CDR1 is SGHVS and CDR2 FQNEAQ. V lost 1 base and J 0 bases, leaving 9 bases between the germline ends. This CDR3 is built from 15 residues. In DNA form, the CDR3 reads TGTGCCAGCAGCTTAGGTGGGAGGATGAACACTGAAGCTTTCTTT. Amino acids: CASSLGGRMNTEAFF. Variable domain in full (rest from reference TRBV7-8 and TRBJ1-1): GAGVSQSPRYKVAKRGQDVALRCDPISGHVSLFWYQQALGQGPEFLTYFQNEAQLDKSGLPSDRFFAERPEGSVSTLKIQRTQQEDSAVYLCASSLGGRMNTEAFFGQGTRLTVV.

The rearrangement links TRBV5-4 to TRBJ1-2; D uncertain. CDR3 length equals 12 residues. V shed 3 bases and J shed 4 bases, with 7 bases lying between them. Per germline, CDR1 SGHNT and CDR2 YYREEE (reference sequence). CDR3: CASSSDGYGYTF. The CDR3 DNA reads as TGTGCCAGCAGCTCTGACGGCTATGGCTACACCTTC.

This clone was seen a few times. This chain joins TRBV27 and TRBJ2-7; no firm D call. V gave up 2 bases and J gave up 3 bases, with 8 bases separating them. From germline, CDR1 is MNHEY and CDR2 SMNVEV (reference sequence). The CDR3 has 13 residues. This chain's CDR3 is CASSLRLNYEQYF. The CDR3 DNA is TGTGCCAGCAGTTTAAGGCTGAACTACGAGCAGTACTTC.

The rearrangement links TRBV29-1 to TRBJ1-3; 7 bases fit TRBD1. Per germline, CDR1 SQVTM and CDR2 ANQGSEA. The CDR3 is 12 residues long. J lost 5 bases, V lost 6 bases, and 4 bases had no gene match. CDR3 loop: CSVSRGRNTIYF. The CDR3 nucleotides are TGCAGCGTAAGCAGGGGGAGAAACACCATATATTTT. The full variable domain, its missing parts supplied by reference TRBV29-1 and TRBJ1-3, is SAVISQKPSRDICQRGTSLTIQCQVDSQVTMMFWYRQQPGQSLTLIATANQGSEATYESGFVIDKFPISRPNLTFSTLTVSNMSPEDSSIYLCSVSRGRNTIYFGEGSWLTVV.

The chain recombines TRBV7-3 with TRBJ2-7; D may correspond to TRBD1 or TRBD2 (5 bases each). The length of the CDR3 is 13 residues. The V gene lost 5 bases and the J gene lost 2 bases, with 10 bases spanning the gap. The germline CDR1 and CDR2 sequences are SGHTA and FQGTGA. The DNA of the CDR3 is TGTGCCAGCAGCCTGGGACGGACCTACGAGCAGTACTTC. Translated: CASSLGRTYEQYF.

This rearrangement joins TRBV5-5 to TRBJ2-3; either TRBD1 or TRBD2 may fit D (5 bases each). The CDR3 runs 14 residues. V was trimmed by 1 base and J by 2 bases, leaving 8 bases between them. The germline CDR1 and CDR2 sequences are SGHKS and YYEKEE (reference sequence). The CDR3 nucleotides read TGTGCCAGCAGCTTGTGGGGACCCACAGATACGCAGTATTTT. Translation gives CASSLWGPTDTQYF.